This T cell receptor (beta chain) stems from a study of T-cell memory formation after mild COVID-19. The sample holds a few counts of this clonotype. Germline-derived CDR1 and CDR2 are KGHSH and LQKENI. The CDR3 length is 15 residues. Trimming cost V 0 bases and J 7 bases, with 13 bases left between them. Each CDR3 protein gets one entry after TCRdb re-called the 5' RACE reads with MiXCR. The sample carries 250,000 to 300,000 distinct CDR3 sequences, roughly 15% recorded once. The specimen sequenced was PBMCs or a T cell subset sorted from them (not recorded which). This receptor was taken from a man younger than 35 who had mild COVID-19 (a few samples of this study predate the infection). Cell type and time point are not known. The chain employs TRBV18 and TRBJ2-1; tentative D call: TRBD2 (6 bases). The CDR3 coding sequence is TGTGCCAGCTCACCACCGGTCGGGAGCAGAAATGAGCAGTTCTTC. Its protein is CASSPPVGSRNEQFF. The whole variable domain, remainder taken from reference TRBV18 and TRBJ2-1, is NAGVMQNPRHLVRRRGQEARLRCSPMKGHSHVYWYRQLPEEGLKFMVYLQKENIIDESGMPKERFSAEFPKEGPSILRIQQVVRGDSAAYFCASSPPVGSRNEQFFGPGTRLTVL.